This TCR beta chain originates from a study of identical twins. The study's findings and limits: Insertions were reduced in abundant cord blood beta clonotypes but not in memory repertoires.

A universal primer site came from template switching; cDNA carried unique molecular identifiers. Each CDR3 protein gets one entry after TCRdb re-called the 5' RACE reads with MiXCR. The sample lists approximately 590,000 distinct CDR3 sequences; roughly 9.5% were seen once. This clonotype has ten or more counts. The target antigen is unknown. The junction had 4 bases not matched to a gene; V was cut back by 5 bases and J by 4 bases. This CDR3 is 15 amino acids long. Germline V lookup: CDR1 KGHDR, CDR2 SFDVKD. These sequences were also reported in another study, on yellow fever vaccine responses in identical twins.

This sequence was found in a woman aged 18-29 years in good health. Sequencing was performed on PBMCs. This sequence joins TRBV24-1 and TRBJ2-3, with 11 bases aligning to TRBD2. The CDR3 bases are TGTGCCACCAGTGTAGCGGGAGGGCCCCCAGATACGCAGTATTTT. Translation: CATSVAGGPPDTQYF.